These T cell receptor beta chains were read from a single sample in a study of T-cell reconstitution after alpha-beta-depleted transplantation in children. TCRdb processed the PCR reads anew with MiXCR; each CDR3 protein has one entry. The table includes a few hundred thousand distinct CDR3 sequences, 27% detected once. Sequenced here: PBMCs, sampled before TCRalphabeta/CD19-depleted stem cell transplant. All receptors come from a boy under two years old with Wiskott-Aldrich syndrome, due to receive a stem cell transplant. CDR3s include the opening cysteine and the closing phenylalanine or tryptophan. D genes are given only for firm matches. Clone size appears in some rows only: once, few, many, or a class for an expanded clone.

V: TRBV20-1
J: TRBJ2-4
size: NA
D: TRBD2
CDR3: CSARQTSGWDIQYF
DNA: TGCAGTGCTAGACAGACTAGCGGCTGGGACATTCAGTACTTC

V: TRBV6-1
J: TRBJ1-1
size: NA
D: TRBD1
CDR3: CASSAIDRGYTEAFF
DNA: TGTGCCAGCAGTGCCATCGACAGGGGATACACTGAAGCTTTCTTT

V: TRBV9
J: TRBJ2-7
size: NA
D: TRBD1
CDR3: CASSPRGQGTYEQYF
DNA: TGTGCCAGCAGCCCCAGGGGACAGGGCACCTACGAGCAGTACTTC

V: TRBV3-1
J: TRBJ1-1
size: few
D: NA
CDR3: CASSQTGNTEAFF
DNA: TGTGCCAGCAGCCAGACAGGGAACACTGAAGCTTTCTTT

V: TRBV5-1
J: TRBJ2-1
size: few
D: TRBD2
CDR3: CASSSFVLAGTNEQFF
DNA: TGCGCCAGCAGCTCGTTCGTACTAGCGGGGACCAATGAGCAGTTCTTC

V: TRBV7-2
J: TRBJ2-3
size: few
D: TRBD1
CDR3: CASSQQGATDTQYF
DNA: TGTGCCAGCAGCCAACAGGGGGCCACAGATACGCAGTATTTT

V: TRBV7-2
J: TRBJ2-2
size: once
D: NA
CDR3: CATRAEANTGELFF
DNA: TGTGCGACCAGGGCGGAGGCGAACACCGGGGAGCTGTTTTTT

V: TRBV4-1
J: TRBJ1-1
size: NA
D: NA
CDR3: CASSQDLYTGVTEAFF
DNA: TGCGCCAGCAGCCAAGATCTGTATACGGGGGTGACTGAAGCTTTCTTT

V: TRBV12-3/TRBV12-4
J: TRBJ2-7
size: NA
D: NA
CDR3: CASSWSGRRDEQYF
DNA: TGTGCCAGCAGTTGGTCGGGCCGTCGGGACGAGCAGTACTTC

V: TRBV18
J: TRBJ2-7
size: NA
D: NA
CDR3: CASSPSFGYNEQYF
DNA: TGTGCCAGCTCACCCTCCTTCGGGTATAACGAGCAGTACTTC

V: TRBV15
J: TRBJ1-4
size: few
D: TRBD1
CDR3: CATSRRQGTLNEKLFF
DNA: TGTGCCACCAGCAGAAGACAGGGGACCTTAAATGAAAAACTGTTTTTT

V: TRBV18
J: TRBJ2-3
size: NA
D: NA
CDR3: CASSPRDTPDTQYF
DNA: TGTGCCAGCTCACCGAGGGACACCCCAGATACGCAGTATTTT

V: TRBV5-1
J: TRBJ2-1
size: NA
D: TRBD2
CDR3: CASSSSGVHSYNEQFF
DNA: TGCGCCAGCAGCTCCAGCGGGGTTCACTCCTACAATGAGCAGTTCTTC

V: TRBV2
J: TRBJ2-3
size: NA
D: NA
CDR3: CASMGRGDTQYF
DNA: TGTGCCAGCATGGGTAGGGGAGATACGCAGTATTTT

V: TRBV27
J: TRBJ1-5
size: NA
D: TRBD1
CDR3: CASSFRGQQPQHF
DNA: TGTGCCAGCAGTTTTAGGGGGCAACAGCCCCAGCATTTT

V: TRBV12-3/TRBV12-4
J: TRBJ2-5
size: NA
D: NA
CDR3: CASSFSVSGGTQYF
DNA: TGTGCCAGCAGTTTTAGCGTGTCCGGCGGGACCCAGTACTTC